This T cell receptor (beta chain) was profiled in a study of blood T cell repertoires in COVID-19. Study overall: Samples taken during acute and convalescent COVID-19 were collected in the United States, Italy and Spain. PBMCs, B-cell-depleted T cells, or T cells were the source of the cDNA or gDNA that made up the material.

Measured with immunoSEQ multiplex PCR; TCRdb has only the in-frame clones, and not every one. Of 30,000 to 35,000 clones detected, about 90% appear once; the ten largest clones hold roughly 5%. This clone was found once. From germline, CDR1 is LGHDT and CDR2 YNNKEL (reference sequence). The CDR3 consists of 13 residues. Trimming removed 5 bases at V and 4 bases at J, with 11 bases between. The sequence was collected from a woman in her 70s with active COVID-19. The specimen was peripheral blood. This chain joins TRBV3-1 (or the pseudogene TRBV3-2) and TRBJ1-1; perhaps TRBD1 as D (6 bases). Written as DNA, the CDR3 is TGTGCCAGCAGCGACAGGACGGGCACTGAAGCTTTCTTT. Residues: CASSDRTGTEAFF.